A single sample is the source of the 26 T cell receptor beta chains below, sequenced in a study of human thymus T cells (TCRdb year 2020). The library was produced with the immunoSEQ multiplex PCR assay. In its TCRdb copy, this immuneACCESS table keeps in-frame sequences only and misses some clones. Where compared with another copy, unresolved V genes explain less than half of these, and the others have no known cause. In all, the sample holds roughly 60,000 clones, and nearly 95% of those were seen once. 5.5% to 7% of the sample is held by the ten biggest clonotypes. Specimen: blood. Receptors originate from a boy younger than two with a congenital heart defect but otherwise immunologically healthy.

The chain combines TRBV18 with TRBJ2-5; D remains ambiguous. The CDR3 spans 13 residues. Germline CDR1 and CDR2: KGHSH and LQKENI. V was clipped by 2 bases and J by 3 bases, with 7 bases between them. The DNA of the CDR3 is TGTGCCAGCTCACCAGGGCAAGAAGAGACCCAGTACTTC. It yields the protein CASSPGQEETQYF.

The sample holds one count of this clone. The J gene is TRBJ2-2, the V gene TRBV27, with 9 bases matching TRBD1. The CDR3 consists of 15 residues. V was pared by 5 bases and J by 5 bases, with 6 bases of the junction left unmatched. The germline gives CDR1 MNHEY, CDR2 SMNVEV (reference sequence). The CDR3 DNA reads TGTGCCAGCAGTCCCGGACAGGGGTTGACCGGGGAGCTGTTTTTT. Amino acid sequence: CASSPGQGLTGELFF.

This clone was observed a single time. This sequence joins TRBV7-2 and TRBJ1-2; 10 bases are shared with TRBD1. Germline V lookup: CDR1 SGHTA, CDR2 FQGNSA. The CDR3 covers 16 residues. V lost 1 base, J lost 6 bases, and 8 bases stayed unmatched. For the CDR3, the DNA is TGTGCCAGCAGCTTAGGCTCCCTGGACAGGGGGAATGGCTACACCTTC. It yields the protein CASSLGSLDRGNGYTF.

The chain recombines TRBV6-6 with TRBJ2-5; 10 positions agree with TRBD1. This CDR3 has 15 residues. The V gene's germline CDR1 is MNHNY and CDR2 SVGAGI (reference sequence). Unmatched junction bases numbered 8, after V lost 6 bases and J lost 4 bases. CDR3: CASSSRTGGGETQYF. The CDR3 DNA follows: TGTGCCAGCAGCAGTCGGACAGGGGGGGGAGAGACCCAGTACTTC.

The genes are TRBV4-3 and TRBJ1-1; 7 bases are shared with TRBD1. J was trimmed by 4 bases and V by 0 bases; bases with no gene match: 5. The CDR3 spans 15 residues. Germline CDR1 reads LGHNA; CDR2 reads YSLEER. The CDR3 reads CASSQEFSGGTEAFF. The CDR3 DNA sequence: TGCGCCAGCAGCCAAGAGTTTTCAGGGGGCACTGAAGCTTTCTTT.

This clone was counted between two and nine times. The gene calls are TRBV27 and TRBJ1-2, with D perhaps TRBD1 (5 bases). The CDR3 length is 15 residues. Germline assignment: CDR1 MNHEY and CDR2 SMNVEV (reference sequence). V was trimmed by 2 bases and J by 5 bases, leaving 15 bases between them. Here the CDR3 DNA reads TGTGCCAGCAGTTTAGGATACAGGATTGGATATGGCTACACCTTC. Translation gives CASSLGYRIGYGYTF.

This clone was counted a single time. The chain has TRBV6-1 and TRBJ2-1; D is perhaps TRBD2 (6 bases). This CDR3 region has 14 residues. From germline, CDR1 is MNHNS and CDR2 SASEGT. V dropped 6 bases and J dropped 0 bases, with 9 bases sitting between them. The CDR3 here is CASRRLDSYNEQFF. CDR3 DNA: TGTGCCAGCAGGCGACTAGACTCCTACAATGAGCAGTTCTTC.

This chain joins TRBV11-2 and TRBJ2-1; the match to TRBD2 covers 12 bases. The CDR3 is made up of 16 amino acids. The germline gives CDR1 SGHAT, CDR2 FQNNGV. V dropped 5 bases and J dropped 5; count of bases not matched to a gene: 7. The CDR3 here is CASSPRTSGTDNEQFF. In DNA, the CDR3 is TGTGCCAGCAGCCCTCGGACTAGCGGGACTGACAATGAGCAGTTCTTC.

This chain uses TRBV6-5 with TRBJ1-2, with a tentative D call TRBD1 (5 bases). Germline values: CDR1 MNHEY, CDR2 SVGAGI. V lost 0 bases and J lost 5, with 13 bases in between. This CDR3 is 15 amino acids long. DNA for the CDR3: TGTGCCAGCAGTTACTCGGGGGGTGTTGGGTATGGCTACACCTTC. Its protein product is CASSYSGGVGYGYTF.

This clone was seen only once. The chain's CDR3 is CASSNPTSGSYEQYF. The CDR3 DNA follows: TGTGCCAGTAGTAATCCTACCAGCGGATCCTACGAGCAGTACTTC. The V and J genes are TRBV19 and TRBJ2-7; D may be TRBD2 (5 bases). CDR1 LNHDA and CDR2 SQIVND come from the germline V gene (reference sequence). V lost 4 bases to trimming and J lost 1 base, with 14 bases between them. The CDR3 covers 15 residues.

This chain connects TRBV5-1 to TRBJ1-3; 8 positions agree with TRBD1. The CDR3 consists of 14 residues. The ends lost 4 bases at V and 4 bases at J; junction bases unmatched: 4. In germline, CDR1 is SGHRS, CDR2 YFSETQ. The CDR3 sequence is CASSTGGGGNTIYF. The CDR3 bases are TGCGCCAGCAGCACAGGGGGAGGAGGAAACACCATATATTTT.

The chain combines TRBV6-6 with TRBJ1-5; 7 bases map to TRBD1. Germline-derived CDR1 and CDR2 are MNHNY and SVGAGI (reference sequence). The CDR3 loop spans 14 amino acids. V trimming: 2 bases; J trimming: 2 bases; junction bases outside the gene matches: 0. CDR3 loop: CASSYRGRNQPQHF. The CDR3 bases are TGTGCCAGCAGTTACAGGGGGCGCAATCAGCCCCAGCATTTT.

CDR3 amino acids: CASSRGLSGNTIYF. The CDR3 DNA sequence: TGTGCCAGTAGTCGTGGGCTAAGCGGAAACACCATATATTTT. The V gene is TRBV19, the J gene TRBJ1-3; D uncertain. Germline lookup yields CDR1 LNHDA and CDR2 SQIVND (reference sequence). The CDR3 has 14 residues. V was pared by 5 bases and J by 4 bases, with 12 bases between.

This rearrangement joins TRBV2 to TRBJ2-5; D unresolved. Looked up from germline, CDR1 is SNHLY and CDR2 is FYNNEI. CDR3 length equals 15 residues. V was cut by 4 bases and J by 2 bases, with 14 bases left in between. In DNA, the CDR3 is TGTGCCAGCAGTGGAGTAACGGGTAGTCAAGAGACCCAGTACTTC. Protein product: CASSGVTGSQETQYF.

This chain joins TRBV7-2 and TRBJ1-1; D is unclear. V gave up 1 base and J gave up 1 base, with 10 bases separating them. This CDR3 contains 15 residues. The germline gives CDR1 SGHTA, CDR2 FQGNSA. In DNA form, the CDR3 reads TGTGCCAGCAGCTTAGGAGGGTTCACGAACACTGAAGCTTTCTTT. As protein: CASSLGGFTNTEAFF.

CDR3 DNA sequence: TGCGCCAGCAGCTTGCAAGGACAGCACAATGAGCAGTTCTTC. This sequence encodes CASSLQGQHNEQFF. The chain joins TRBV5-1 to TRBJ2-1, with D possibly being TRBD1 (6 bases). Deletions cut 1 base from V and 5 bases from J, with 10 bases between. The CDR3 length is 14 residues. Per germline, CDR1 SGHRS and CDR2 YFSETQ. The entire variable domain, with the rest obtained from reference TRBV5-1 and TRBJ2-1, is as follows: KAGVTQTPRYLIKTRGQQVTLSCSPISGHRSVSWYQQTPGQGLQFLFEYFSETQRNKGNFPGRFSGRQFSNSRSEMNVSTLELGDSALYLCASSLQGQHNEQFFGPGTRLTVL.

The gene calls are TRBV2 and TRBJ2-7, with D tentatively TRBD2 (5 bases). CDR1 is SNHLY and CDR2 is FYNNEI in the germline V gene. The CDR3 runs 15 residues. Deletions cut 1 base from V and 1 base from J, with 11 bases between. The CDR3 reads CASSEVTRASYEQYF. DNA of the CDR3: TGTGCCAGCAGTGAAGTCACGAGGGCGTCCTACGAGCAGTACTTC.

The chain uses TRBV19 and TRBJ2-1; TRBD2 aligns across 11 bases. The CDR3 totals 16 residues. Germline CDR1 reads LNHDA; CDR2 reads SQIVND (reference sequence). J was trimmed by 3 bases and V by 3 bases; bases with no gene match: 4. CDR3 residues: CASSIRLAGFYNEQFF. DNA of the CDR3: TGTGCCAGTAGTATTAGACTAGCGGGGTTCTACAATGAGCAGTTCTTC.

V and J are TRBV27 and TRBJ2-7; maybe TRBD1 (5 bases). V dropped 6 bases and J dropped 0 bases, with 18 bases sitting between them. This CDR3 comprises 16 residues. Looked up from germline, CDR1 is MNHEY and CDR2 is SMNVEV (reference sequence). In DNA form, the CDR3 reads TGTGCCAGCAGAGAATTTGGGGCCGGAAGCTCCTACGAGCAGTACTTC. This translates into CASREFGAGSSYEQYF.

The gene calls are TRBV5-4 and TRBJ2-3; D remains unclear. V lost 4 bases, J lost 2 bases, and 11 bases lay in between. The CDR3 is 14 residues long. Germline V gene lookup returns CDR1 SGHNT and CDR2 YYREEE (reference sequence). This CDR3 reads CASSLDIYTDTQYF. The CDR3 DNA reads TGTGCCAGCAGCCTCGACATTTACACAGATACGCAGTATTTT.

V is TRBV5-5 and J is TRBJ2-5; D is ambiguous. Germline CDR1 is SGHKS and CDR2 is YYEKEE (reference sequence). This CDR3 spans 11 amino acids. V lost 0 bases and J 5 bases, leaving 2 bases between the germline ends. DNA for the CDR3: TGTGCCAGCAGCTTGGCCGAGACCCAGTACTTC. It specifies CASSLAETQYF.

The chain couples TRBV4-1 to TRBJ1-3, with TRBD1 identical over 7 bases. CDR1 and CDR2 (germline): MGHRA, YSYEKL. The trim removed 3 bases at V and 0 bases at J, leaving 8 bases unmatched. The CDR3 extends over 17 amino acids. CDR3 in amino acids: CASSHGDSLSSGNTIYF. Here the CDR3 DNA reads TGCGCCAGCAGCCACGGGGACAGCCTTTCCTCTGGAAACACCATATATTTT.

This chain uses TRBV28 with TRBJ2-1, with a tentative D call TRBD1 (6 bases). The CDR3 consists of 15 residues. V was shortened by 5 bases and J by 8 bases, with 19 bases between the two germline ends. Germline V gene data show CDR1 as MDHEN and CDR2 as SYDVKM. In DNA, the CDR3 is TGTGCCAGCAGTCACGAGGCGGTGGGGGCGCATGAGCAGTTCTTC. It encodes CASSHEAVGAHEQFF.

The rearrangement uses TRBV5-1 and TRBJ2-3, with TRBD2 matching over 16 bases. Germline CDR1 is SGHRS and CDR2 is YFSETQ. The CDR3 sequence is 17 residues long. Trimming removed 4 bases from V and 4 bases from J; junction bases left unmatched: 6. The CDR3 DNA follows: TGCGCCAGCAGCCCTACCGGGACTAGCGGGGGGGCAGATACGCAGTATTTT. Translation gives CASSPTGTSGGADTQYF.

J is TRBJ1-4 and V is TRBV6-5, with 11 positions matching TRBD1. The CDR3 runs 15 residues. V was pared by 4 bases and J by 8 bases, with 6 bases of the junction left unmatched. Per germline, CDR1 MNHEY and CDR2 SVGAGI. The CDR3 loop reads CASSWKGTGGEKLFF. The CDR3 region has the DNA TGTGCCAGCAGTTGGAAAGGGACAGGGGGGGAAAAACTGTTTTTT.

This chain connects TRBV4-3 to TRBJ2-1; perhaps TRBD2 as D (7 bases). Trimming pared 0 bases from V and 5 bases from J, leaving 11 bases between. Germline loops: CDR1 LGHNA, CDR2 YSLEER. The CDR3 runs to 15 residues. The CDR3 bases are TGCGCCAGCAGCCAAGATGGGGGGGGCAACAATGAGCAGTTCTTC. This translates into CASSQDGGGNNEQFF.